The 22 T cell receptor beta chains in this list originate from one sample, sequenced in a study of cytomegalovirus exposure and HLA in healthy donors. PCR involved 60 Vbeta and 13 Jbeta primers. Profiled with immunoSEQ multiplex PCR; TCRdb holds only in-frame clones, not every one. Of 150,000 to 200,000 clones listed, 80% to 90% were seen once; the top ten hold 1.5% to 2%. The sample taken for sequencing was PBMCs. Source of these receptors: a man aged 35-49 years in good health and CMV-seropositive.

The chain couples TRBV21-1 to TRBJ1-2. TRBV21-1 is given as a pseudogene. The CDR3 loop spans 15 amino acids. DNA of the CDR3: TGTGCCAGCAGCAAAATGGGAGGCCGCCCGGAAGGCTACACCTTC. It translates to CASSKMGGRPEGYTF.

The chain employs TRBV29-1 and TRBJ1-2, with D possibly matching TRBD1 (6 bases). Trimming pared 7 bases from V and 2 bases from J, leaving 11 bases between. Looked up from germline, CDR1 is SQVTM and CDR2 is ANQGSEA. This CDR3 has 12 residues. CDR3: CSGRGGNYGYTF. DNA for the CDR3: TGCAGCGGTAGGGGGGGCAACTATGGCTACACCTTC.

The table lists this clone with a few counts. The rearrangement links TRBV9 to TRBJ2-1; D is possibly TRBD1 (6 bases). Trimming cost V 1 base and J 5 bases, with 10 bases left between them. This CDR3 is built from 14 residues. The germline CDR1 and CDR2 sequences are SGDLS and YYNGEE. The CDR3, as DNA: TGTGCCAGCAGCGTAACTGGGGGCAACAATGAGCAGTTCTTC. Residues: CASSVTGGNNEQFF.

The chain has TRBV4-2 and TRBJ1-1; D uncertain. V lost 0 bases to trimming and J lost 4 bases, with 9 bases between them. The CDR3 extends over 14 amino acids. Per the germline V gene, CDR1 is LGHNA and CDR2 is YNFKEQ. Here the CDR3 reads CASSQETGFTEAFF. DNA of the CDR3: TGTGCCAGCAGCCAAGAAACGGGGTTCACTGAAGCTTTCTTT.

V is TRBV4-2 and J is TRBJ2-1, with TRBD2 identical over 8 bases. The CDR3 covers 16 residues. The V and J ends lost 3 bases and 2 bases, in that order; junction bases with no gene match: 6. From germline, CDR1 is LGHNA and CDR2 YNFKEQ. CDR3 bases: TGTGCCAGCAGCCAGGCAGCGGGAGTTACCTACAATGAGCAGTTCTTC. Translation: CASSQAAGVTYNEQFF.

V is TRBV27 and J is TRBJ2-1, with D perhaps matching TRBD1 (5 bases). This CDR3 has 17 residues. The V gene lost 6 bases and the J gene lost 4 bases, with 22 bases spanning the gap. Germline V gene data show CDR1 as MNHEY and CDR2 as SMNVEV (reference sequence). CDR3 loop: CASSRRTTSEVYNEQFF. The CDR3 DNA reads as TGTGCCAGCAGCCGTAGGACAACGAGCGAAGTATACAATGAGCAGTTCTTC.

For the CDR3, the DNA is TGTGCCAGCCGCTCCCCAACCGGGACAGGGGGAAATGAAGCTTTCTTT. This translates into CASRSPTGTGGNEAFF. The chain links TRBV27 to TRBJ1-1; TRBD1 matches 11 bases. The CDR3 sequence is 16 residues long. V shed 8 bases, J shed 7 bases, and the junction held 15 bases outside the gene matches. The germline gives CDR1 MNHEY, CDR2 SMNVEV (reference sequence).

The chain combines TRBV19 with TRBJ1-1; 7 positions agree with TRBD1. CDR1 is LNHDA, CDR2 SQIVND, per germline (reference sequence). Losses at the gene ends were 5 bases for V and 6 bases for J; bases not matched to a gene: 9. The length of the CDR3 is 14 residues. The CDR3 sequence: CASSSDDRVSEAFF. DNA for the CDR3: TGTGCCAGTAGTTCCGACGACAGGGTCTCTGAAGCTTTCTTT.

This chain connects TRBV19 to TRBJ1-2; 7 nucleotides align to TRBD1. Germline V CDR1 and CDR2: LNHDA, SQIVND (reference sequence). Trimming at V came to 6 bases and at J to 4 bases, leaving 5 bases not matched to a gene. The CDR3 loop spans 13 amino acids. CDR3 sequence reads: CASSPGQLYGYTF. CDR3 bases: TGTGCCAGTAGCCCGGGACAGCTCTATGGCTACACCTTC.

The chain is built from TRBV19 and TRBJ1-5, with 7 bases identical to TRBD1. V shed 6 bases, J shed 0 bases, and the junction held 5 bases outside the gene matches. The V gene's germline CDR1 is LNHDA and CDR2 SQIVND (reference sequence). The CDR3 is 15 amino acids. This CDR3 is CASRNRGYSNQPQHF. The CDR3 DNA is TGTGCCAGTAGAAACAGGGGATATAGCAATCAGCCCCAGCATTTT.

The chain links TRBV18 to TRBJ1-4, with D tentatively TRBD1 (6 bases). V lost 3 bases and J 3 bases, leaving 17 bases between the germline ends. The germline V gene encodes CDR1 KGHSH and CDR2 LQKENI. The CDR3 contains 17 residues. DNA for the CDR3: TGTGCCAGCTCACCCCTTACAGGGAACACGGCTAATGAAAAACTGTTTTTT. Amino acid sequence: CASSPLTGNTANEKLFF.

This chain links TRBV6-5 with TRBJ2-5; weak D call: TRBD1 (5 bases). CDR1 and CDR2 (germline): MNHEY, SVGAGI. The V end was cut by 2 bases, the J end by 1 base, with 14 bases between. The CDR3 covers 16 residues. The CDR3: CASSYTAGIAQETQYF. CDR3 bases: TGTGCCAGCAGTTACACGGCAGGGATAGCCCAAGAGACCCAGTACTTC.

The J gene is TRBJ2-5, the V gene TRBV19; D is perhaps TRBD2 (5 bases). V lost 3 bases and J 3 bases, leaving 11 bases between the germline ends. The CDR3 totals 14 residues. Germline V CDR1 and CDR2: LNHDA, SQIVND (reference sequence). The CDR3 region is CASSINGIKETQYF. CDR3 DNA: TGTGCCAGTAGTATCAACGGGATCAAAGAGACCCAGTACTTC. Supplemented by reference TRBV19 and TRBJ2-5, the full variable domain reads DGGITQSPKYLFRKEGQNVTLSCEQNLNHDAMYWYRQDPGQGLRLIYYSQIVNDFQKGDIAEGYSVSREKKESFPLTVTSAQKNPTAFYLCASSINGIKETQYFGPGTRLLVL.

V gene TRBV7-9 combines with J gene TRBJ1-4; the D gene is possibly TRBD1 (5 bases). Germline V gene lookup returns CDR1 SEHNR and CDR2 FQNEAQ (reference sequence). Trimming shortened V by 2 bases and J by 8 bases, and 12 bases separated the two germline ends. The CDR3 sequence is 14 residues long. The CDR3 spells CASSLRKSGEKLFF. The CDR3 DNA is TGTGCCAGCAGCTTAAGGAAATCAGGGGAAAAACTGTTTTTT.

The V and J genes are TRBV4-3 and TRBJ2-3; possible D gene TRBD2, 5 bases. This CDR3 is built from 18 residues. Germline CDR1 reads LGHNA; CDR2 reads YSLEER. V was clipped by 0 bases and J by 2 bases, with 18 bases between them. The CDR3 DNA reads TGCGCCAGCAGCCAAGATCTCGGGCTAGCCCCCCCCACAGATACGCAGTATTTT. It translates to CASSQDLGLAPPTDTQYF.

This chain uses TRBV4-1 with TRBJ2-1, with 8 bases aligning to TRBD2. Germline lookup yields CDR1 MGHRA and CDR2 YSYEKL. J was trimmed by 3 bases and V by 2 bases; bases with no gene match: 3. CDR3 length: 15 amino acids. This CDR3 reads CASSQQLAVYNEQFF. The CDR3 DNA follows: TGCGCCAGCAGCCAACAACTAGCGGTCTACAATGAGCAGTTCTTC.

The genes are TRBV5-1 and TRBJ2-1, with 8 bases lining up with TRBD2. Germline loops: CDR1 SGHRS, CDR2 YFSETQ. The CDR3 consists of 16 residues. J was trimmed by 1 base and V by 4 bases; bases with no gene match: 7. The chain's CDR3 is CASSPTSGPSYNEQFF. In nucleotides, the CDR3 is TGCGCCAGCAGCCCAACTAGCGGTCCTTCCTACAATGAGCAGTTCTTC.

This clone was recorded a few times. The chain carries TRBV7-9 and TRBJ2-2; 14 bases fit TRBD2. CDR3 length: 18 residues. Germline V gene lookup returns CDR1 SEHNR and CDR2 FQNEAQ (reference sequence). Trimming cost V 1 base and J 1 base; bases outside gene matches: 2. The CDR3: CASSLGTSGRKNTGELFF. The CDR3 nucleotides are TGTGCCAGCAGCTTAGGGACTAGCGGGAGGAAGAACACCGGGGAGCTGTTTTTT.

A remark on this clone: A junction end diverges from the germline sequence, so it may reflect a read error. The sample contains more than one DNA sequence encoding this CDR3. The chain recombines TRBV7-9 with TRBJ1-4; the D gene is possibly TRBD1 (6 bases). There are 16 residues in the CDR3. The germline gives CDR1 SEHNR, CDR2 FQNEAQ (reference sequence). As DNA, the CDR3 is TGTTCCAGCAGCTTATTAGGGGGTGCAACTAATGAAAAACTGTTTTTT. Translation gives CSSSLLGGATNEKLFF.

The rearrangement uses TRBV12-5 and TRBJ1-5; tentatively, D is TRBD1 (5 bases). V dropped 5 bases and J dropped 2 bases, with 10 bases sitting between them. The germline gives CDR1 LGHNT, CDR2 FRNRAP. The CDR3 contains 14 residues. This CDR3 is CASGAQGGNQPQHF. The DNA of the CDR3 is TGTGCTAGTGGTGCCCAGGGTGGCAATCAGCCCCAGCATTTT.

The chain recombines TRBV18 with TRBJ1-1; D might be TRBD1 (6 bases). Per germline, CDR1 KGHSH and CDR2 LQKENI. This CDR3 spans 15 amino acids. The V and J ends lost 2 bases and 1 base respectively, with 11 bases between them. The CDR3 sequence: CASSPGVGGNTEAFF. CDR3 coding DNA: TGTGCCAGCTCACCAGGGGTAGGGGGGAACACTGAAGCTTTCTTT.

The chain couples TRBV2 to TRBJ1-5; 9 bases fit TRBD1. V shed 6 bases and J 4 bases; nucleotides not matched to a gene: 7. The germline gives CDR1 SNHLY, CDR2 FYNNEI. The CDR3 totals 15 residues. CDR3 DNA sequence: TGTGCCAGCAGGGGGCCGGGACAGGGAAATCAGCCCCAGCATTTT. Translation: CASRGPGQGNQPQHF.